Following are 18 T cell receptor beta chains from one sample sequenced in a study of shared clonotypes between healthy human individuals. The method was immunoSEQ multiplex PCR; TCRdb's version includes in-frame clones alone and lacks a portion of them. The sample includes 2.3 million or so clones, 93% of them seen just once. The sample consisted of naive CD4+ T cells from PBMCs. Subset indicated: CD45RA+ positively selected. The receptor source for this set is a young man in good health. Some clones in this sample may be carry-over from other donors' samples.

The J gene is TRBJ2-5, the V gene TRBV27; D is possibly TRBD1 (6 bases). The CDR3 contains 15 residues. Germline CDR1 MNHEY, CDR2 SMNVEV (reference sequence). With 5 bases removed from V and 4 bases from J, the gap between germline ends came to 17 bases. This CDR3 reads CASSPNPQGRETQYF. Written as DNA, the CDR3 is TGTGCCAGCAGTCCCAACCCACAGGGAAGAGAGACCCAGTACTTC.

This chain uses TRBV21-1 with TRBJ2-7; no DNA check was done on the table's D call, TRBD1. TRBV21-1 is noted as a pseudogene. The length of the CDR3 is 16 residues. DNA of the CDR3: TGTGCCAGCAGTACCGCTCCGGGACAGGACACCTACGAGCAGTACTTC. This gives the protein CASSTAPGQDTYEQYF.

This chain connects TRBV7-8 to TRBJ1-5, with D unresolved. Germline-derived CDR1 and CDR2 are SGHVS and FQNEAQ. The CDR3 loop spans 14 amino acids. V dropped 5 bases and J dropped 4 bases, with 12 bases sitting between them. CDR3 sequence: CASSTMGGNQPQHF. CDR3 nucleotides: TGTGCCAGCAGCACAATGGGAGGAAATCAGCCCCAGCATTTT. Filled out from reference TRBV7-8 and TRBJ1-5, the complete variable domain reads GAGVSQSPRYKVAKRGQDVALRCDPISGHVSLFWYQQALGQGPEFLTYFQNEAQLDKSGLPSDRFFAERPEGSVSTLKIQRTQQEDSAVYLCASSTMGGNQPQHFGDGTRLSIL.

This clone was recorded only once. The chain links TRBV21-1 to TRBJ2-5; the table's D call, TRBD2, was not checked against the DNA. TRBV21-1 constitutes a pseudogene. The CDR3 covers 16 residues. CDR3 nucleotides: TGTGCCAGCAGCCGGGTAGACCCCCGGTTGGAAGAGACCCAGTACTTC. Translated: CASSRVDPRLEETQYF.

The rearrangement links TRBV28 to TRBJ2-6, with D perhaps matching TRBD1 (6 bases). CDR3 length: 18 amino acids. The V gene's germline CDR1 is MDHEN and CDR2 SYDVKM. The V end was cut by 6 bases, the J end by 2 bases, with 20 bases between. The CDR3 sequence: CASRTNPGALAGANVLTF. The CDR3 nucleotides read TGTGCCAGCAGAACGAACCCAGGGGCGCTGGCTGGGGCCAACGTCCTGACTTTC. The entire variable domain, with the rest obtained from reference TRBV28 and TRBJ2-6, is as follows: DVKVTQSSRYLVKRTGEKVFLECVQDMDHENMFWYRQDPGLGLRLIYFSYDVKMKEKGDIPEGYSVSREKKERFSLILESASTNQTSMYLCASRTNPGALAGANVLTFGAGSRLTVL.

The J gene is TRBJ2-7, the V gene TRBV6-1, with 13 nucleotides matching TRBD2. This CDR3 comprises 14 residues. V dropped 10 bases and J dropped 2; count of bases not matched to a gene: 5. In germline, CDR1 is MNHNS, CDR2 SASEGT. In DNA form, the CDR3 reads TGTGCCACCACTGGGACTAGCGGGACCTACGAGCAGTACTTC. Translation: CATTGTSGTYEQYF.

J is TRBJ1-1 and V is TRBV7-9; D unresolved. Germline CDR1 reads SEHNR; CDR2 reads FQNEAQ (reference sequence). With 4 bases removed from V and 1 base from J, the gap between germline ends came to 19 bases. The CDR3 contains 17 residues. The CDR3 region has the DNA TGTGCCAGCAGCTCGACCACGATTTTAGAGCGGAACACTGAAGCTTTCTTT. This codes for CASSSTTILERNTEAFF.

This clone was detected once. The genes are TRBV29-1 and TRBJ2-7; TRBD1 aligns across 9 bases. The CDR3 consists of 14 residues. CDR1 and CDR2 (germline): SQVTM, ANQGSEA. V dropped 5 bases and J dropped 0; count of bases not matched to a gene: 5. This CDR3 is CSVFPGQGSYEQYF. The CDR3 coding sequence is TGCAGCGTTTTCCCGGGACAGGGCTCCTACGAGCAGTACTTC.

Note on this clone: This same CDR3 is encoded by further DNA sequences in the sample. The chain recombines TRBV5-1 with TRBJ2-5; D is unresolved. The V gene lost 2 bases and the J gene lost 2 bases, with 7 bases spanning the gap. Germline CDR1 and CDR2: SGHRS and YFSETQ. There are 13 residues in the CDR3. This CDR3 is CASSLVPQETQYF. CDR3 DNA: TGCGCCAGCAGCTTAGTACCTCAAGAGACCCAGTACTTC.

The CDR3 loop is CASSQVATSGSISYEQYF. CDR3 in DNA: TGTGCCAGCAGCCAAGTAGCGACTAGCGGGAGTATTTCCTACGAGCAGTACTTC. V usage is TRBV4-2 and J usage is TRBJ2-7; 12 nucleotides agree with TRBD2. The CDR3 has 18 residues. The V gene end was trimmed by 1 base and the J gene end by 1 base; junction bases not matched to a gene: 8. Germline V gene data show CDR1 as LGHNA and CDR2 as YNFKEQ.

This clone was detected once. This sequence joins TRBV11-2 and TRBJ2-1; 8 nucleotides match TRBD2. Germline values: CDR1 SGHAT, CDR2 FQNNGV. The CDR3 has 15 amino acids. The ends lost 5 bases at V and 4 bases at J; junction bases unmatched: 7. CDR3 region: CASSPIAGSYNEQFF. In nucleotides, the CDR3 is TGTGCCAGCAGCCCGATAGCGGGATCTTACAATGAGCAGTTCTTC.

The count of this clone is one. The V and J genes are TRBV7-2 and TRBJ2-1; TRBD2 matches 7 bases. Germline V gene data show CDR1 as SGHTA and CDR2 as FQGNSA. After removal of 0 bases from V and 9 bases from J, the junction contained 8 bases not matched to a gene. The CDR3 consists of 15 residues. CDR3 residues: CASSLAGLGGTEQFF. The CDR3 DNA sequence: TGTGCCAGCAGCTTAGCGGGGTTGGGAGGGACTGAGCAGTTCTTC.

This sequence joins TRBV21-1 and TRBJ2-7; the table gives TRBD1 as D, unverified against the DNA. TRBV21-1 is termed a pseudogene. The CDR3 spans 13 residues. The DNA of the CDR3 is TGTGCCAGCAGCAAAGGGACACACTACGAGCAGTACTTC. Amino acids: CASSKGTHYEQYF.

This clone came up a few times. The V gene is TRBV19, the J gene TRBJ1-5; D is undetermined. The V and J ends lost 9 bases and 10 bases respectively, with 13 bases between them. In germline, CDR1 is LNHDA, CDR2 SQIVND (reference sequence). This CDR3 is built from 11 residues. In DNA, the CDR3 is TGTGCCAGGGACCTTCACCCCCCCCAGCATTTT. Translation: CARDLHPPQHF.

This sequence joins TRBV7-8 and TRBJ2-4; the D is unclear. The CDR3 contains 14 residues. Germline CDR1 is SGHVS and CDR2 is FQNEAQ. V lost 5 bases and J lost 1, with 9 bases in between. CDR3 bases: TGTGCCAGCAGCCCGCAGATGGCCAAAAACATTCAGTACTTC. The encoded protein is CASSPQMAKNIQYF.

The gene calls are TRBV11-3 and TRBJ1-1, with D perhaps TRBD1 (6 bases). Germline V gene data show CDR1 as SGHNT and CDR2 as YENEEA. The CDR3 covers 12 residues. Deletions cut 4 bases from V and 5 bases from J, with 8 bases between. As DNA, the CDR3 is TGTGCCAGCAGCTCCACAGGGACTGAAGCTTTCTTT. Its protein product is CASSSTGTEAFF.

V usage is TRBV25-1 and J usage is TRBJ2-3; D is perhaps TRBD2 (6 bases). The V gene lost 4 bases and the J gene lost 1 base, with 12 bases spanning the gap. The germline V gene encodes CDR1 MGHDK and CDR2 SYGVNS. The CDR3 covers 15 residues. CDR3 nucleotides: TGTGCCAGCAGTGCCGTGACGGGAGGCACAGATACGCAGTATTTT. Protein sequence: CASSAVTGGTDTQYF. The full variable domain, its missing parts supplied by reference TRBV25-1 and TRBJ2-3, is EADIYQTPRYLVIGTGKKITLECSQTMGHDKMYWYQQDPGMELHLIHYSYGVNSTEKGDLSSESTVSRIRTEHFPLTLESARPSHTSQYLCASSAVTGGTDTQYFGPGTRLTVL.

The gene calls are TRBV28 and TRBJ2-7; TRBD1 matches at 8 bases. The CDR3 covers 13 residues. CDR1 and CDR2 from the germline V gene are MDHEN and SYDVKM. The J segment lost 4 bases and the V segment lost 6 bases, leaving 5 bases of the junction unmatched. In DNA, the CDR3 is TGTGCCAGCAGCCAAGGGGACAGGTACGAGCAGTACTTC. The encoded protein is CASSQGDRYEQYF.